Sequencing of this TCR beta chain was carried out in a study of CD8+ T cells in alopecia areata. Extracted RNA was reverse transcribed into cDNA, the sequencing template. The repertoire was sequenced with immunoSEQ multiplex PCR; TCRdb's copy has only in-frame clones and lacks some. There are 180,000 or so clones in the sample; about 63% occur only once, and over 1.5% lies in the top ten. The trim removed 8 bases at V and 1 base at J, leaving 9 bases unmatched. Germline-derived CDR1 and CDR2 are MNHEY and SVGAGI. This CDR3 region has 15 residues. This TCR came from a human donor with alopecia areata. The chain links TRBV6-5 to TRBJ2-7, with 9 positions matching TRBD1. The material sequenced was CD4+ T cells sorted from blood, taken at week 0. The chain's CDR3 is CASAMGQGVSYEQYF. For the CDR3, the DNA is TGTGCCAGCGCCATGGGACAGGGAGTTTCCTACGAGCAGTACTTC.